This is a list of T cell receptor beta chains from one sample in a study of T cells in Graves' hyperthyroidism and ophthalmopathy. Each CDR3 protein gets one entry after TCRdb re-called the multiplex PCR reads with MiXCR. Of some 550,000 distinct CDR3 sequences in the sample, roughly a sixth were seen once. The sample was blood. These receptors all come from a middle-aged woman with Graves' ophthalmopathy. The CDR3 runs from the conserved cysteine through the conserved F or W. The D gene is left open where the match is weak. Part of the rows lack a size; the others show once, few, many or a class for expanded clones.

CASSPVNAPTEAFF,TGTGCCAGCAGTCCAGTGAACGCGCCGACTGAAGCTTTCTTT,TRBJ1-1,many,TRBV12-3/TRBV12-4,-
CASSEGQGRTEAFF,TGTGCCAGCAGTGAAGGACAGGGAAGGACTGAAGCTTTCTTT,TRBJ1-1,-,TRBV2,TRBD1
CASSRLAGGTGELFF,TGTGCCAGCAGCCGACTGGCGGGAGGAACCGGGGAGCTGTTTTTT,TRBJ2-2,-,TRBV14,TRBD2
CASGLTVSLQETQYF,TGTGCCAGCGGCTTGACAGTGTCCCTCCAAGAGACCCAGTACTTC,TRBJ2-5,many,TRBV6-1,-
CASSRTISGDNGYTF,TGTGCCAGCTCTCGGACCATTTCAGGGGATAATGGCTACACCTTC,TRBJ1-2,many,TRBV18,-
CAWSAPNRAQETQYF,TGTGCCTGGAGTGCCCCTAACAGGGCCCAAGAGACCCAGTACTTC,TRBJ2-5,many,TRBV30,-
CASSLRQGISYEQYF,TGTGCCAGCAGTCTCAGACAGGGCATCTCCTACGAGCAGTACTTC,TRBJ2-7,many,TRBV12-3/TRBV12-4,TRBD1
CASRSPGLAVTYEQYF,TGTGCCAGCAGGAGCCCGGGACTAGCCGTAACCTACGAGCAGTACTTC,TRBJ2-7,many,TRBV28,TRBD2
CASRDRGNTEAFF,TGTGCCAGCCGGGACAGGGGGAACACTGAAGCTTTCTTT,TRBJ1-1,many,TRBV6-2/TRBV6-3,TRBD1
CASSQDATVNQPQHF,TGTGCCAGCAGCCAAGATGCCACAGTCAATCAGCCCCAGCATTTT,TRBJ1-5,many,TRBV3-1,-
CASSQGPFSPGAPTYEQYF,TGTGCCAGCAGCCAAGGCCCCTTCAGCCCCGGGGCCCCCACCTACGAGCAGTACTTC,TRBJ2-7,few,TRBV4-2,-
CASSYTPHTEAFF,TGTGCCAGCAGTTACACCCCCCACACTGAAGCTTTCTTT,TRBJ1-1,-,TRBV6-5,-
CASSAEAGGRAYNEQFF,TGCGCCAGCAGCGCGGAAGCGGGAGGCCGTGCCTACAATGAGCAGTTCTTC,TRBJ2-1,-,TRBV5-1,TRBD2
CSATTLAGVTNEQFF,TGCAGTGCTACAACACTAGCGGGAGTCACCAATGAGCAGTTCTTC,TRBJ2-1,many,TRBV20-1,TRBD2
CASKGGGYNSPLHF,TGTGCCAGCAAGGGAGGGGGCTATAATTCACCCCTCCACTTT,TRBJ1-6,-,TRBV6-1,-
CASSNWGAGVGNEQYF,TGTGCCAGCAGCAACTGGGGGGCGGGAGTCGGCAACGAGCAGTACTTC,TRBJ2-7,many,TRBV7-9,-
CAISESGGGFTGELFF,TGTGCCATCAGTGAGTCAGGGGGTGGATTCACCGGGGAGCTGTTTTTT,TRBJ2-2,-,TRBV10-3,-
CASSPRRGVGAYYGYTF,TGTGCCAGCAGCCCTAGGCGGGGGGTTGGGGCTTACTATGGCTACACCTTC,TRBJ1-2,many,TRBV7-8,-
CASSLGDRGPSPLHF,TGTGCCAGCAGCTTAGGGGACAGGGGGCCTTCACCCCTCCACTTT,TRBJ1-6,many,TRBV13,TRBD1
CASSPWGTDAQYF,TGTGCCAGCAGCCCTTGGGGCACAGATGCGCAGTATTTT,TRBJ2-3,-,TRBV7-8,-
CSARDLGLGHLHF,TGCAGTGCTAGAGATCTAGGACTCGGTCACCTCCACTTT,TRBJ1-6,-,TRBV20-1,-
CASSERSLAKNIQYF,TGTGCCAGCAGTGAGCGGTCCTTAGCCAAAAACATTCAGTACTTC,TRBJ2-4,few,TRBV6-1,-
CASSLPGGRAFF,TGTGCCAGCAGTTTACCAGGGGGACGAGCTTTCTTT,TRBJ1-1,many,TRBV28,TRBD1
CASRPLLAGGPYNEQFF,TGTGCCAGCAGACCCCTTCTAGCGGGAGGCCCCTACAATGAGCAGTTCTTC,TRBJ2-1,-,TRBV2,TRBD2
CASSQEFGLGYEQYF,TGTGCCAGCAGCCAAGAATTTGGACTAGGCTACGAGCAGTACTTC,TRBJ2-7,many,TRBV3-1,TRBD2
CASSEVGLPTQYF,TGTGCCAGCAGTGAAGTTGGCCTTCCGACGCAGTATTTT,TRBJ2-3,many,TRBV2,-
CASSPWGGVGGGNQETQYF,TGTGCCAGCAGCCCCTGGGGGGGTGTGGGCGGGGGGAACCAAGAGACCCAGTACTTC,TRBJ2-5,many,TRBV6-1,TRBD2
CASSHPGTEAFF,TGTGCCAGCAGCCATCCCGGCACTGAAGCTTTCTTT,TRBJ1-1,many,TRBV11-2,-
CASSEDLQRNTEAFF,TGTGCCAGCAGTGAGGACCTCCAGAGGAACACTGAAGCTTTCTTT,TRBJ1-1,many,TRBV2,-
CASSQGTLNTEAFF,TGTGCCAGCAGCCAAGGGACGCTGAACACTGAAGCTTTCTTT,TRBJ1-1,many,TRBV3-1,-
CASGAGVSCEQYF,TGTGCCAGCGGCGCAGGTGTTTCCTGCGAGCAGTACTTC,TRBJ2-7,few,TRBV28,-
CAWSVPLGGANVLTF,TGTGCCTGGAGTGTTCCTCTAGGTGGGGCCAACGTCCTGACTTTC,TRBJ2-6,-,TRBV30,-
CASSIDRGNSYNSPLHF,TGTGCCAGTAGTATAGACCGCGGGAACTCCTATAATTCACCCCTCCACTTT,TRBJ1-6,few,TRBV19,-
CASSLDGYTREEQYF,TGCGCCAGCAGCTTGGATGGCTATACCCGGGAGGAGCAGTACTTC,TRBJ2-7,many,TRBV5-1,-
CASSLRRGSNQPQHF,TGTGCCAGCAGTTTGCGCAGGGGTAGCAATCAGCCCCAGCATTTT,TRBJ1-5,many,TRBV12-3/TRBV12-4,-
CASSPHHQATIFNEQFF,TGTGCCAGCAGCCCCCATCACCAGGCTACCATATTCAATGAGCAGTTCTTC,TRBJ2-1,-,TRBV4-2,-
CASSFTQGIWELFF,TGTGCCAGCAGTTTCACACAGGGAATCTGGGAGCTGTTTTTT,TRBJ2-2,-,TRBV12-3/TRBV12-4,-
CASSLAYRTPAGGWGNEQFF,TGCGCCAGCAGCTTGGCCTACAGGACTCCAGCGGGAGGGTGGGGCAATGAGCAGTTCTTC,TRBJ2-1,many,TRBV5-1,TRBD2
CASSQERAAGVHPEQYF,TGTGCCAGCAGCCAAGAGAGGGCGGCGGGAGTTCATCCCGAGCAGTACTTC,TRBJ2-7,many,TRBV3-1,TRBD2
CASSLFGFPIGYTF,TGTGCCAGCAGCCTTTTTGGCTTTCCGATTGGCTACACCTTC,TRBJ1-2,-,TRBV12-3/TRBV12-4,-
CASSPEGWNTEAFF,TGTGCCAGCAGCCCGGAGGGGTGGAACACTGAAGCTTTCTTT,TRBJ1-1,few,TRBV3-1,-
CASSSDRRYGYTF,TGTGCCAGCAGCTCGGACAGGCGATATGGCTACACCTTC,TRBJ1-2,many,TRBV11-2,TRBD1
CASSLYEGQMNTEAFF,TGTGCCAGCAGCTTATATGAGGGACAGATGAACACTGAAGCTTTCTTT,TRBJ1-1,-,TRBV7-8,TRBD1
CAGSRTGDIIDTQYF,TGTGCCGGCAGTCGGACAGGGGACATAATAGATACGCAGTATTTT,TRBJ2-3,few,TRBV6-1,TRBD1
CASSLASASIAGELFF,TGTGCCAGCAGCTTAGCGTCGGCTAGTATTGCCGGGGAGCTGTTTTTT,TRBJ2-2,-,TRBV7-9,-
CSVERRPIATNEKLFF,TGCAGCGTTGAGAGAAGGCCGATCGCAACTAATGAAAAACTGTTTTTT,TRBJ1-4,-,TRBV29-1,-
CASSDGVRSTDTQYF,TGCGCCAGCAGTGATGGCGTTCGGAGCACAGATACGCAGTATTTT,TRBJ2-3,-,TRBV10-1,-
CASSLQFRTDTQYF,TGTGCCAGCAGCCTGCAATTCAGGACAGATACGCAGTATTTT,TRBJ2-3,-,TRBV7-2,-
CASSWGGTGNTEAFF,TGTGCCAGCAGCTGGGGGGGGACAGGGAACACTGAAGCTTTCTTT,TRBJ1-1,few,TRBV7-9,TRBD1
CASSERRTGSGANVLTF,TGTGCCAGCAGCGAAAGACGAACAGGCTCTGGGGCCAACGTCCTGACTTTC,TRBJ2-6,many,TRBV11-2,-
CASSPAKLAGGENEQFF,TGTGCCAGCAGTCCCGCCAAACTAGCGGGAGGGGAAAATGAGCAGTTCTTC,TRBJ2-1,many,TRBV28,TRBD2
CSASTATDTQYF,TGCAGTGCTAGTACAGCCACAGATACGCAGTATTTT,TRBJ2-3,many,TRBV20-1,-
CAWSVSPETQYF,TGTGCCTGGAGTGTATCCCCAGAGACCCAGTACTTC,TRBJ2-5,many,TRBV30,-
CASTAPLGRAKNIQYF,TGTGCCAGCACGGCCCCCCTCGGCAGAGCCAAAAACATTCAGTACTTC,TRBJ2-4,many,TRBV2,-
CASSGTVRGEKLFF,TGTGCCAGCAGTGGGACAGTAAGAGGAGAAAAACTGTTTTTT,TRBJ1-4,-,TRBV6-1,-